The 11 T cell receptor beta chains listed next were all sequenced from one sample in a study of PD-1 blockade in classical Hodgkin lymphoma. Time point here: cycle 4 day 1 (C4D1), after more than five weeks of nivolumab. Each patient experienced a relapse that followed autologous stem cell transplantation, and brentuximab vedotin exposure varied. The assay was immunoSEQ multiplex PCR, and TCRdb's table has in-frame clones only and misses some. The profile covers 20,000 to 25,000 clones, with around 70% appearing a single time and 15% to 20% taken by the ten largest. Source: peripheral blood mononuclear cells (PBMCs), taken before the fourth cycle of nivolumab. The receptors shown here come from a human donor with classical Hodgkin lymphoma.

V gene TRBV7-8 combines with J gene TRBJ2-2; D not resolved. The CDR3 runs 12 residues. Trimming took 3 bases from V and 6 from J, leaving 5 bases between them. Germline CDR1 and CDR2: SGHVS and FQNEAQ. In nucleotides, the CDR3 is TGTGCCAGCAGCTTTCAGGCCGGGGAGCTGTTTTTT. This codes for CASSFQAGELFF.

The chain employs TRBV5-1 and TRBJ2-3, with 16 bases that match TRBD2. J was trimmed by 3 bases and V by 4 bases; bases with no gene match: 8. The germline gives CDR1 SGHRS, CDR2 YFSETQ. CDR3 size: 18 residues. The CDR3 protein is CASSLGTSGGAGTDTQYF. DNA of the CDR3: TGCGCCAGCAGCCTAGGGACTAGCGGGGGGGCCGGGACAGATACGCAGTATTTT.

The CDR3 spells CAWSLYSYNEQFF. Written as DNA, the CDR3 is TGTGCCTGGAGTTTATACAGTTACAATGAGCAGTTCTTC. The chain combines TRBV30 with TRBJ2-1; no clear D. Germline assignment: CDR1 GTSNPN and CDR2 SVGIG (reference sequence). The V gene lost 2 bases and the J gene lost 4 bases, with 9 bases spanning the gap. The CDR3 is 13 residues long.

The chain joins TRBV7-9 to TRBJ1-1; maybe TRBD1 (6 bases). Trimming pared 2 bases from V and 0 bases from J, leaving 10 bases between. The CDR3 extends over 15 amino acids. From germline, CDR1 is SEHNR and CDR2 FQNEAQ (reference sequence). The CDR3 DNA is TGTGCCAGCAGCTTACGACGGACAGTGAACACTGAAGCTTTCTTT. Protein: CASSLRRTVNTEAFF.

The chain joins TRBV19 to TRBJ2-7; D is ambiguous. The CDR3 loop spans 13 amino acids. Germline V gene data show CDR1 as LNHDA and CDR2 as SQIVND (reference sequence). Trimming took 8 bases from V and 2 from J, leaving 13 bases between them. In nucleotides, the CDR3 is TGTGCCAGTGGGTTTAGTACGGCCTACGAGCAGTACTTC. This translates into CASGFSTAYEQYF.

The genes are TRBV5-5 and TRBJ2-4; TRBD1 matches 12 bases. V was pared by 0 bases and J by 1 base, with 8 bases of the junction left unmatched. The CDR3 sequence is 19 residues long. Germline V gives CDR1 SGHKS, CDR2 YYEKEE (reference sequence). The CDR3 sequence: CASSLDGTGGATAKNIQYF. CDR3 bases: TGTGCCAGCAGCTTGGACGGGACAGGGGGCGCGACCGCCAAAAACATTCAGTACTTC.

The chain combines TRBV7-8 with TRBJ2-1; TRBD2 is a possible D gene (5 bases). The germline V gene encodes CDR1 SGHVS and CDR2 FQNEAQ. This CDR3 spans 13 amino acids. The ends were cut back, 5 bases at V and 8 bases at J, with 13 bases in the middle. CDR3 region: CASSVTSYYEQFF. CDR3 in DNA: TGTGCCAGCAGCGTAACTAGTTACTATGAGCAGTTCTTC. Full variable domain (rest looked up from reference TRBV7-8 and TRBJ2-1): GAGVSQSPRYKVAKRGQDVALRCDPISGHVSLFWYQQALGQGPEFLTYFQNEAQLDKSGLPSDRFFAERPEGSVSTLKIQRTQQEDSAVYLCASSVTSYYEQFFGPGTRLTVL.

The rearrangement uses TRBV7-9 and TRBJ2-1, with 10 nucleotides matching TRBD2. Germline CDR1 reads SEHNR; CDR2 reads FQNEAQ (reference sequence). V lost 6 bases and J lost 5; bases outside the gene matches: 16. This CDR3 comprises 18 residues. The CDR3 nucleotides are TGTGCCAGCAGTGTACTAGCGGGACACGGCCGCGGACACAATGAGCAGTTCTTC. Protein sequence: CASSVLAGHGRGHNEQFF. Full variable domain (missing parts from reference TRBV7-9 and TRBJ2-1): DTGVSQNPRHKITKRGQNVTFRCDPISEHNRLYWYRQTLGQGPEFLTYFQNEAQLEKSRLLSDRFSAERPKGSFSTLEIQRTEQGDSAMYLCASSVLAGHGRGHNEQFFGPGTRLTVL.

This chain links TRBV25-1 with TRBJ1-2; 8 positions match TRBD1. This CDR3 spans 13 amino acids. Germline trimming cut 3 bases from V and 6 bases from J; bases unmatched to any gene: 3. Germline loops: CDR1 MGHDK, CDR2 SYGVNS. The DNA for the CDR3 is TGTGCCAGCAGTGATACAGGGGGTCATGGCTACACCTTC. Its translation is CASSDTGGHGYTF.

The gene calls are TRBV28 and TRBJ1-1; 10 positions agree with TRBD1. The trim removed 2 bases at V and 8 bases at J, leaving 14 bases unmatched. Germline CDR1 MDHEN, CDR2 SYDVKM. The CDR3 has 17 amino acids. CDR3: CASSLLPGTGALGEAFF. The DNA for the CDR3 is TGTGCCAGCAGTTTACTTCCCGGGACAGGGGCCCTCGGAGAAGCTTTCTTT.

This clone is categorized as medium-sized. The chain couples TRBV18 to TRBJ1-3; D is unclear. There are 11 residues in the CDR3. Germline CDR1 reads KGHSH; CDR2 reads LQKENI. Trimming left V 6 bases short and J 4 bases short, with 4 bases between. The CDR3 DNA follows: TGTGCCAGCTCCCCAGGAAACACCATATATTTT. Protein sequence: CASSPGNTIYF.